The text below deals with one T cell receptor (beta chain). A second about 6 to 12 cycle PCR used barcoded and J-beta primers. TCRdb passed the 5' RACE reads through MiXCR, listing each CDR3 protein once. The data show hundreds of thousands of distinct CDR3 sequences, more than 55% seen once. The record originates from a study of blood T cells in healthy people across ages. Germline CDR1 reads MDHEN; CDR2 reads SYDVKM. This CDR3 is 15 amino acids long. Trimming took 4 bases from V and 4 from J, leaving 15 bases between them. The gene calls are TRBV28 and TRBJ2-3, with TRBD2 as a possible D gene (7 bases). This sequence originates from a man between 40 and 49 years old in good health. The sequenced sample consisted of blood. The CDR3 DNA follows: TGTGCCAGCAGTTCCCCCAGGGGAGGGGCAGATACGCAGTATTTT. Translation: CASSSPRGGADTQYF.